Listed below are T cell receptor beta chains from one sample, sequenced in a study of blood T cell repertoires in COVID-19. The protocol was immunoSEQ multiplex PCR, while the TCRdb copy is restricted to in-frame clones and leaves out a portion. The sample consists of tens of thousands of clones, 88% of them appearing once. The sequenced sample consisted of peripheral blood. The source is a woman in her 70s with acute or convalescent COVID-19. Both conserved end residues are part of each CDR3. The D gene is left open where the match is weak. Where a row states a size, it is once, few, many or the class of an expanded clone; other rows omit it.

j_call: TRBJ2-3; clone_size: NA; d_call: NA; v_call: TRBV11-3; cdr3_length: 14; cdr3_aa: CASSSSPGTDTQYF; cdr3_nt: TGTGCCAGCAGCTCATCCCCGGGCACAGATACGCAGTATTTT
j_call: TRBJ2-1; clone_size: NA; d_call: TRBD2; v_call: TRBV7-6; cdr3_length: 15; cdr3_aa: CASSLGVAGLNEQFF; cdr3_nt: TGTGCCAGCAGCTTGGGGGTAGCGGGGCTGAATGAGCAGTTCTTC
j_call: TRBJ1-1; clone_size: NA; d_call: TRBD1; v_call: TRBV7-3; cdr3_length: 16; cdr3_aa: CASSLTPTGEDTEAFF; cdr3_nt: TGTGCCAGCAGCTTAACCCCGACAGGGGAAGACACTGAAGCTTTCTTT
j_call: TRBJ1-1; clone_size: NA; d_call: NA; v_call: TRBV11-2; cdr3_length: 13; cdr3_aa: CASSFGENTEAFF; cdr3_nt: TGTGCCAGCAGCTTCGGAGAGAACACTGAAGCTTTCTTT
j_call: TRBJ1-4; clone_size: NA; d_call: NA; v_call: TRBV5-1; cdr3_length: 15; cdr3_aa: CASSQRGSSNEKLFF; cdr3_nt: TGCGCCAGCAGCCAAAGGGGGAGCTCTAATGAAAAACTGTTTTTT
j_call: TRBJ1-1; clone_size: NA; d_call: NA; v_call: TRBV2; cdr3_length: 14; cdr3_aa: CASSFVRMNTEAFF; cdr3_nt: TGTGCCAGCAGTTTTGTCAGGATGAACACTGAAGCTTTCTTT
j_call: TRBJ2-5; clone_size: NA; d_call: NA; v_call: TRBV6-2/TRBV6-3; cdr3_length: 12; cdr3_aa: CASSPAEETQYF; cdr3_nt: TGTGCCAGCAGCCCTGCGGAAGAGACCCAGTACTTC
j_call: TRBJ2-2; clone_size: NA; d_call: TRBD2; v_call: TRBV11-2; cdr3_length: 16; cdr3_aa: CASSPGTSGGAGELFF; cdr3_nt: TGTGCCAGCAGCCCCGGGACTAGCGGGGGGGCCGGGGAGCTGTTTTTT
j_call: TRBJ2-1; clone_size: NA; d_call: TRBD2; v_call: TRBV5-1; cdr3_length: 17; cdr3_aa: CASSLPGSGRSPNEQFF; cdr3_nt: TGCGCCAGCAGCCTCCCCGGAAGCGGGAGGTCCCCCAATGAGCAGTTCTTC
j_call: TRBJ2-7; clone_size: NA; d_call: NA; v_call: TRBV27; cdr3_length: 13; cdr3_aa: CASSLTADYEQYF; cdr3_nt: TGTGCCAGCAGTTTAACTGCCGACTACGAGCAGTACTTC
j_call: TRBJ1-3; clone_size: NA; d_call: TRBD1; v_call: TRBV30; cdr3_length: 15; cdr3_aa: CAWNNRGFSGNTIYF; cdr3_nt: TGTGCCTGGAATAACAGGGGTTTCTCTGGAAACACCATATATTTT
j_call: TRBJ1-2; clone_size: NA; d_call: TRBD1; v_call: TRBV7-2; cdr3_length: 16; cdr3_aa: CASSLVATGGPYGYTF; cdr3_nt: TGTGCCAGCAGCTTAGTGGCCACAGGGGGCCCCTATGGCTACACCTTC
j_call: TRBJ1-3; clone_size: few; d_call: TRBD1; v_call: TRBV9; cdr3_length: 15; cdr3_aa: CASSVDGQGRNTIYF; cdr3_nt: TGTGCCAGCAGCGTAGATGGACAGGGTCGGAACACCATATATTTT
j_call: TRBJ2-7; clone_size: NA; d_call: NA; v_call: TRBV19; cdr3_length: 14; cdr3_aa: CASSIARSSYEQYF; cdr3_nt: TGTGCCAGTAGTATAGCTCGGAGCTCCTACGAGCAGTACTTC
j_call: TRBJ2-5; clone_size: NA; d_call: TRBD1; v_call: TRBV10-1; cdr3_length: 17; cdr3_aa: CASSVEPGTGIKETQYF; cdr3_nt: TGCGCCAGCAGTGTGGAACCCGGGACAGGGATAAAAGAGACCCAGTACTTC
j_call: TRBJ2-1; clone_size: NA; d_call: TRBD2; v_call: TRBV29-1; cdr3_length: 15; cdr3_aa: CSSDGSGGAGNEQFF; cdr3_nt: TGCAGCAGTGACGGAAGCGGGGGGGCGGGCAATGAGCAGTTCTTC
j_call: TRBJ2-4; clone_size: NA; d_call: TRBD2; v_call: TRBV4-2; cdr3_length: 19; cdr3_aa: CASSQGAREAGLAKNIQYF; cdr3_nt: TGTGCCAGCAGCCAAGGGGCCAGGGAAGCGGGACTAGCCAAAAACATTCAGTACTTC
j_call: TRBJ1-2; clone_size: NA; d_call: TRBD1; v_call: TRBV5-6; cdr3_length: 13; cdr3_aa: CASSPRGHFGYTF; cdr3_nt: TGTGCCAGCAGCCCTAGGGGGCACTTTGGCTACACCTTC
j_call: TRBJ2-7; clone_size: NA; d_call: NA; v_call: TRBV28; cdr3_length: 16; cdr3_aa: CASSPNAGTTSYEQYF; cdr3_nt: TGTGCCAGCAGTCCTAACGCCGGGACAACTTCCTACGAGCAGTACTTC
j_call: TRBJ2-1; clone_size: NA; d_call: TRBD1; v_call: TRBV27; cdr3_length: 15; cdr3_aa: CASNPDRDFVNEQFF; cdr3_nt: TGTGCCAGCAACCCCGACAGGGATTTTGTAAATGAGCAGTTCTTC
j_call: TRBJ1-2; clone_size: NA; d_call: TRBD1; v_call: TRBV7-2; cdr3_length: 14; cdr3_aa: CASSPGQGLSGYTF; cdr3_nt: TGTGCCAGCAGCCCCGGACAGGGGCTCTCTGGCTACACCTTC
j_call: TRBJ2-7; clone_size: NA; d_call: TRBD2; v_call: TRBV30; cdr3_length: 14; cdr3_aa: CALTSGGLSFEQYF; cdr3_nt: TGTGCCTTAACTAGCGGGGGGTTGTCATTCGAGCAGTACTTC
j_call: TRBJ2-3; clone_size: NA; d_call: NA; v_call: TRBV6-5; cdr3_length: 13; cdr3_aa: CASRDTSTDTQYF; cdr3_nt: TGTGCCAGCAGGGACACCAGCACAGATACGCAGTATTTT
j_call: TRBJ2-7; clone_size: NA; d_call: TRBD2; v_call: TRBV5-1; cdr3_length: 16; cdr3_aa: CASSQPTGGLDYEQYF; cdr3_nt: TGCGCCAGCAGCCAACCAACGGGAGGCCTCGACTACGAGCAGTACTTC
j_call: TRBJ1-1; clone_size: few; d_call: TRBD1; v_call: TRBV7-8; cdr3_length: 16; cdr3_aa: CASSLVTGALNTEAFF; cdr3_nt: TGTGCCAGCAGCTTAGTGACAGGGGCTTTGAACACTGAAGCTTTCTTT
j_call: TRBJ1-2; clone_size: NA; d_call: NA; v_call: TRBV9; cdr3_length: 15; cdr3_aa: CASSVSQRQNYGYTF; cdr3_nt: TGTGCCAGCAGCGTATCGCAGAGACAGAACTATGGCTACACCTTC
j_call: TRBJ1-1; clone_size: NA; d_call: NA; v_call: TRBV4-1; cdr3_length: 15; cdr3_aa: CASSQGRQGRTEAFF; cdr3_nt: TGCGCCAGCAGCCAAGGAAGGCAGGGGCGGACTGAAGCTTTCTTT
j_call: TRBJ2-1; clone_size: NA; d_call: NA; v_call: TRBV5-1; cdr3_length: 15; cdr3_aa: CASSLAAGELNEQFF; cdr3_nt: TGCGCCAGCAGCTTGGCCGCAGGGGAGTTAAATGAGCAGTTCTTC
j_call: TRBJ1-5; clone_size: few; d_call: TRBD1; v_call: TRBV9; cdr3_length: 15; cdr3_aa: CASSPTGGSNQPQHF; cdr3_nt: TGTGCCAGCAGCCCGACAGGGGGCAGTAATCAGCCCCAGCATTTT
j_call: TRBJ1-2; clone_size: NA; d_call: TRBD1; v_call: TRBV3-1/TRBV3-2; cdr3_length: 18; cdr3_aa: CASYRLRDRYNTSYGYTF; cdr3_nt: TGTGCCAGCTACCGCCTCCGGGACAGATACAACACCTCCTATGGCTACACCTTC
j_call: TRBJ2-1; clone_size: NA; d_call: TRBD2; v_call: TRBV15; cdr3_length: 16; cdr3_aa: CATSREVSGRGNEQFF; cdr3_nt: TGTGCCACCAGCAGAGAGGTTAGCGGGAGAGGTAATGAGCAGTTCTTC
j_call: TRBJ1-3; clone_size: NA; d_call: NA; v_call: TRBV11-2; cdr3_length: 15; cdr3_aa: CASSLSQGEGNTIYF; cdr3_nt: TGTGCCAGCAGCTTATCACAGGGCGAGGGAAACACCATATATTTT
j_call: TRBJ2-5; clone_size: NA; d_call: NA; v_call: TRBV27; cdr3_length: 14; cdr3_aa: CASSPITPSGTQYF; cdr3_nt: TGTGCCAGCAGTCCGATAACTCCCTCCGGGACCCAGTACTTC
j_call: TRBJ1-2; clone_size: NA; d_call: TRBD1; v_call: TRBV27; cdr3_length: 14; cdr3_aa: CARKSDRINYGYTF; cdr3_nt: TGTGCCAGGAAATCGGACAGGATTAACTATGGCTACACCTTC
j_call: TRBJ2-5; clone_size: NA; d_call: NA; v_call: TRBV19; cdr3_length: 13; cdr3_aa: CASSWSDQETQYF; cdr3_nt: TGTGCCAGTAGTTGGTCAGACCAAGAGACCCAGTACTTC
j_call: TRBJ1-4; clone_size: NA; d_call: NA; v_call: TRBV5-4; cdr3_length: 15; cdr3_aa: CASSFFGGGLEKLFF; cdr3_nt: TGTGCCAGCAGCTTCTTCGGGGGTGGCTTGGAAAAACTGTTTTTT